The following is a TCR beta chain sequence with its context. Its target is unknown. The sample originates from a study of OX40 agonist ivuxolimab in advanced cancers. Study in general: A male proportion of more than 75% was recorded, with mean age about 62 years and range about 23 to 90. Partial responses were observed in three patients, of whom one had hepatocellular carcinoma and two had cutaneous melanoma. Overall study results and limits: Expanded clones belonging to CD8+ T cells outnumbered, on average, those of CD4+.

Clones were read by immunoSEQ multiplex PCR, and TCRdb kept only the in-frame ones, dropping some. The data contain around 76,000 clones, 94% of them seen just once; the ten biggest clones take up roughly 20%. The CDR3 runs 17 residues. Losses at the gene ends were 1 base for V and 1 base for J; bases not matched to a gene: 7. Germline values: CDR1 LGHNA, CDR2 YNFKEQ. The material sequenced was CD4+ or CD8+ T cells sorted from blood, taken in a trial of the OX40 agonist ivuxolimab. The rearrangement links TRBV4-2 to TRBJ2-1; 7 bases line up with TRBD2. The clonotype was recovered from an adult with an advanced solid tumor such as melanoma, head and neck, liver or kidney cancer. The CDR3 bases are TGTGCCAGCAGCCAAGGTGCGCTAGCGGTATCCTACAATGAGCAGTTCTTC. The encoded protein is CASSQGALAVSYNEQFF.